A single sample is the source of the 15 T cell receptor beta chains below, sequenced in a study of cytomegalovirus exposure and HLA in healthy donors. Sequenced by immunoSEQ multiplex PCR; TCRdb stores in-frame clones only, minus some. This table holds under 150,000 clones, about 86% found once. The specimen was PBMCs. The receptor source for this set is a man between 18 and 29 years old in good health and CMV-seronegative.

This clone was recorded a few times. This chain uses TRBV6-5 with TRBJ2-7, with 8 bases aligning to TRBD1. This CDR3 has 15 amino acids. V shed 6 bases and J 2 bases; nucleotides not matched to a gene: 9. The germline V gene has CDR1 MNHEY and CDR2 SVGAGI. The CDR3 here is CASRLGQASAYEQYF. For the CDR3, the DNA is TGTGCCAGCAGACTGGGACAGGCCTCCGCCTACGAGCAGTACTTC.

This clone was observed a handful of times. CDR3 nucleotide sequence: TGTGCCAGCAGTTGGTCAGGGCCCCAGTGGAACACTGAAGCTTTCTTT. Translation gives CASSWSGPQWNTEAFF. This sequence joins TRBV6-6 and TRBJ1-1, with a tentative D call TRBD1 (5 bases). V shed 4 bases and J shed 1 base, with 16 bases lying between them. Germline lookup yields CDR1 MNHNY and CDR2 SVGAGI (reference sequence). The CDR3 spans 16 residues.

The J gene is TRBJ2-7, the V gene TRBV6-5; maybe TRBD2 (5 bases). Trimming cost V 6 bases and J 3 bases, with 18 bases left between them. Germline V gene data show CDR1 as MNHEY and CDR2 as SVGAGI. This CDR3 is 15 amino acids long. The CDR3 here is CASSRGDLGFYEQYF. The CDR3 nucleotides are TGTGCCAGCAGCCGGGGAGACCTGGGCTTCTACGAGCAGTACTTC.

The rearrangement joins TRBV28 to TRBJ2-2; 7 bases agree with TRBD2. With V trimmed by 4 bases and J by 1 base, 6 bases remained unmatched. Germline V gives CDR1 MDHEN, CDR2 SYDVKM. This CDR3 contains 16 residues. The CDR3 loop is CASSSPASGNTGELFF. The CDR3 DNA is TGTGCCAGCAGTTCCCCCGCTAGCGGGAACACCGGGGAGCTGTTTTTT.

This clone has only a few counts. The chain employs TRBV7-9 and TRBJ1-1, with D possibly matching TRBD1 (5 bases). V was cut by 3 bases and J by 4 bases, with 9 bases left in between. The CDR3 sequence is 13 residues long. Per germline, CDR1 SEHNR and CDR2 FQNEAQ (reference sequence). The CDR3 nucleotides are TGTGCCAGCAGCTTTGTACAGGCCACTGAAGCTTTCTTT. Protein: CASSFVQATEAFF.

The rearrangement uses TRBV6-5 and TRBJ2-1; 9 bases map to TRBD1. Germline V gene lookup returns CDR1 MNHEY and CDR2 SVGAGI. Germline trimming cut 6 bases from V and 8 bases from J; bases unmatched to any gene: 8. This CDR3 contains 14 residues. The CDR3 is CASSRRDRDDEQFF. CDR3 DNA sequence: TGTGCCAGCAGCCGCCGGGACAGGGACGATGAGCAGTTCTTC.

As concerns this clone: Other DNA sequences in the same sample also yield this CDR3. This chain connects TRBV19 to TRBJ2-3, with no clear D. Trimming cost V 1 base and J 4 bases, with 6 bases left between them. Germline V CDR1 and CDR2: LNHDA, SQIVND (reference sequence). The CDR3 consists of 13 residues. The CDR3 sequence is CASSIGLADTQYF. CDR3 coding DNA: TGTGCCAGTAGTATAGGGTTAGCAGATACGCAGTATTTT.

This chain connects TRBV5-1 to TRBJ2-1; unclear D gene. The CDR3 has 13 residues. Trimming left V 2 bases short and J 4 bases short, with 7 bases between. The V gene's germline CDR1 is SGHRS and CDR2 YFSETQ. CDR3 region: CASSLRVYNEQFF. CDR3 coding DNA: TGCGCCAGCAGCTTAAGAGTGTACAATGAGCAGTTCTTC.

This clone was picked up one time. The V gene is TRBV27, the J gene TRBJ1-1; D not certain. Between the trimmed V and J ends, which lost 3 bases and 8 bases, there was a span of 19 bases. From germline, CDR1 is MNHEY and CDR2 SMNVEV (reference sequence). This CDR3 region has 15 residues. The CDR3 bases are TGTGCCAGCAGTTTTAGCTCGGACGGAGGCCTCGAAGCTTTCTTT. This codes for CASSFSSDGGLEAFF.

V and J are TRBV19 and TRBJ2-2; a possible D gene is TRBD2 (6 bases). This CDR3 has 17 residues. Germline CDR1 and CDR2: LNHDA and SQIVND (reference sequence). V dropped 4 bases and J dropped 5 bases, with 20 bases sitting between them. As DNA, the CDR3 is TGTGCCAGTAGTAGGGTTGGGACGGGAGTTGGTACCGGGGAGCTGTTTTTT. This encodes CASSRVGTGVGTGELFF. The entire variable domain, with the rest obtained from reference TRBV19 and TRBJ2-2, is as follows: DGGITQSPKYLFRKEGQNVTLSCEQNLNHDAMYWYRQDPGQGLRLIYYSQIVNDFQKGDIAEGYSVSREKKESFPLTVTSAQKNPTAFYLCASSRVGTGVGTGELFFGEGSRLTVL.

This clone was detected once. The V gene is TRBV2, the J gene TRBJ2-1; TRBD1 aligns across 7 bases. CDR3 length: 14 amino acids. Germline V CDR1 and CDR2: SNHLY, FYNNEI. V dropped 5 bases and J dropped 3; count of bases not matched to a gene: 4. CDR3 amino acids: CASSSDRSYNEQFF. CDR3 nucleotide sequence: TGTGCCAGCAGTTCGGACAGGAGCTACAATGAGCAGTTCTTC.

The chain joins TRBV11-2 to TRBJ2-3; 15 nucleotides match TRBD2. The germline CDR1 and CDR2 sequences are SGHAT and FQNNGV. CDR3 length: 16 amino acids. Trimming removed 4 bases from V and 9 bases from J; junction bases left unmatched: 8. CDR3 loop: CASSSGLAGGGLTQYF. DNA of the CDR3: TGTGCCAGCAGCTCCGGACTAGCGGGAGGGGGCTTGACGCAGTATTTT.

The rearrangement uses TRBV29-1 and TRBJ1-3; D is uncertain. The CDR3 spans 14 residues. CDR1 is SQVTM, CDR2 ANQGSEA, per germline. Trimming pared 6 bases from V and 0 bases from J, leaving 12 bases between. The CDR3, as DNA: TGCAGCGTCGGACTCATCGACTCTGGAAACACCATATATTTT. It encodes CSVGLIDSGNTIYF.

V and J are TRBV7-6 and TRBJ1-1; 10 bases are shared with TRBD1. V lost 5 bases, J lost 5 bases, and 8 bases stayed unmatched. Germline CDR1 is SGHVS and CDR2 is FNYEAQ. The CDR3 runs 15 residues. In DNA form, the CDR3 reads TGTGCCAGCAGCACAGGGGACAGGGGTAATACTGAAGCTTTCTTT. As protein: CASSTGDRGNTEAFF.

V gene TRBV28 combines with J gene TRBJ1-2; TRBD1 aligns across 8 bases. The CDR3 totals 16 residues. Germline CDR1 is MDHEN and CDR2 is SYDVKM. J was trimmed by 1 base and V by 8 bases; bases with no gene match: 12. The CDR3, as DNA: TGTGCCAGCGGACAGGGCCAGGGCGGGTTTAACTATGGCTACACCTTC. Protein product: CASGQGQGGFNYGYTF.